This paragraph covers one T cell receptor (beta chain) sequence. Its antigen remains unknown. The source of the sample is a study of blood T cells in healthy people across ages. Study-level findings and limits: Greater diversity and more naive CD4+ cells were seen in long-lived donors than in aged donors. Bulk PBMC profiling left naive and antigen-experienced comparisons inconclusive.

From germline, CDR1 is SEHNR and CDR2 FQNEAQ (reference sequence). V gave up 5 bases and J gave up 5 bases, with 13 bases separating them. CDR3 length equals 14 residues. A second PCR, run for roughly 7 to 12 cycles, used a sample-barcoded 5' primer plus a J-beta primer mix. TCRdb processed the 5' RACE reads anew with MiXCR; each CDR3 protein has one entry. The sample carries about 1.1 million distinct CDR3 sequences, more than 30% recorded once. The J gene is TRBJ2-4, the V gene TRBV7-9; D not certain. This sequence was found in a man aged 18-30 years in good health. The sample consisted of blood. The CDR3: CASSPLGSQNIQYF. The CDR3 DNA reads TGTGCCAGCAGCCCCCTGGGGTCCCAAAACATTCAGTACTTC.